This TCR beta chain stems from a study of T cell changes during pregnancy in multiple sclerosis. TCRdb's table, derived via immunoSEQ multiplex PCR, lists solely in-frame clones and lacks some. The sample includes around 80,000 clones, about 92% seen only once; the top ten take almost 1.5%. The V end was cut by 7 bases, the J end by 6 bases, with 13 bases between. CDR3 length: 14 amino acids. Per the germline V gene, CDR1 is MDHEN and CDR2 is SYDVKM. The TCR was taken from a female donor with multiple sclerosis, enrolled in a pregnancy study. Here the sequenced sample was peripheral blood, taken before pregnancy. The chain employs TRBV28 and TRBJ1-6; D not resolved. The CDR3 region has the DNA TGTGCCAGCACCCCCCGCGGCGGTAATTCACCCCTCCACTTT. Translating it yields CASTPRGGNSPLHF.